A selection of T cell receptor beta chains follows, all from one sample in a study of regulatory T cells in long-lasting Graves disease. TCRdb analysed the multiplex PCR reads with MiXCR anew, one entry per CDR3 protein. The table has 600,000 to 650,000 distinct CDR3 sequences, roughly 16% seen once. The sample was also reused in another study, on T cells in Graves' hyperthyroidism and ophthalmopathy.

Sequenced material: peripheral blood mononuclear cells (PBMCs), taken at new diagnosis, from a patient treated with antithyroid drugs. The receptors stem from a woman in her twenties or thirties with Graves disease. The CDR3 runs from the conserved cysteine through the conserved F or W. D genes are given only for firm matches. The size field is filled for only some rows; it gives once, few, many or a size class.

d_gene	abundance	v_gene	j_gene	CDR3aa	CDR3nt
TRBD2	few	TRBV5-1	TRBJ2-3	CASSLIAGDTGDTQYF	TGCGCCAGCAGCTTAATAGCGGGAGATACGGGAGATACGCAGTATTTT
.	few	TRBV3-1	TRBJ2-3	CASSQGWDTQYF	TGTGCCAGCAGCCAAGGATGGGATACGCAGTATTTT
TRBD1	.	TRBV3-1	TRBJ1-6	CVSSLTGTGYSPLHF	TGTGTCAGCAGCCTGACGGGGACAGGGTATTCACCCCTCCACTTT
TRBD1	many	TRBV10-3	TRBJ2-7	CAISELGQVYEQYF	TGTGCCATCAGTGAGCTTGGACAGGTCTACGAGCAGTACTTC
TRBD1	many	TRBV2	TRBJ1-2	CASTLTGGFDGYTF	TGTGCCAGCACTTTAACAGGGGGCTTCGATGGCTACACCTTC
TRBD1	many	TRBV6-2/TRBV6-3	TRBJ1-1	CASSENVGTGGKAFF	TGTGCCAGCAGTGAAAACGTGGGGACAGGGGGTAAAGCTTTCTTT
.	.	TRBV9	TRBJ1-3	CASSVDGVPSGNTIYF	TGTGCCAGCAGCGTAGACGGGGTCCCCTCTGGAAACACCATATATTTT
TRBD1	.	TRBV30	TRBJ1-6	CAWSEGQSGSPLHF	TGTGCCTGGAGTGAGGGACAGTCGGGTTCACCCCTCCACTTT
.	.	TRBV4-2	TRBJ1-1	CASSPREPQGSNTEAFF	TGTGCCAGCAGCCCCAGAGAGCCACAGGGATCTAACACTGAAGCTTTCTTT
TRBD1	few	TRBV28	TRBJ2-4	CASSLAPLLRDRNIQYF	TGTGCCAGCAGTTTAGCGCCCCTACTCCGGGACAGAAACATTCAGTACTTC
TRBD1	many	TRBV6-1	TRBJ2-7	CASITSGTGVYEQYF	TGTGCCAGCATAACTTCCGGGACAGGGGTCTACGAGCAGTACTTC
TRBD2	few	TRBV20-1	TRBJ2-3	CSAPLAGNTDTQYF	TGCAGTGCACCACTAGCGGGAAACACAGATACGCAGTATTTT
.	.	TRBV2	TRBJ2-6	CASSDSGTGANVLTF	TGTGCCAGCAGTGATTCAGGGACTGGGGCCAACGTCCTGACTTTC
.	many	TRBV10-3	TRBJ1-5	CAISERESSNQPQHF	TGTGCCATCAGTGAACGGGAAAGTAGCAATCAGCCCCAGCATTTT
TRBD2	many	TRBV7-3	TRBJ2-5	CASSGGGQETQYF	TGTGCCAGCTCCGGGGGGGGCCAAGAGACCCAGTACTTC
.	many	TRBV2	TRBJ2-1	CASRRSESSYNEQFF	TGTGCCAGCAGGCGAAGCGAAAGCTCCTACAATGAGCAGTTCTTC
.	few	TRBV20-1	TRBJ1-5	CSASQQVGNQPQHF	TGCAGTGCTAGTCAACAGGTGGGCAATCAGCCCCAGCATTTT
TRBD2	many	TRBV7-2	TRBJ2-1	CASSLAGTSVVEQFF	TGTGCCAGCAGCTTAGCAGGGACTAGCGTCGTTGAGCAGTTCTTC
TRBD2	.	TRBV7-9	TRBJ2-1	CASSLGLAGGSYEQFF	TGTGCCAGCAGCTTAGGTCTAGCGGGGGGGAGCTATGAGCAGTTCTTC
.	.	TRBV29-1	TRBJ1-2	CSVGGTSKHSGGYTF	TGCAGCGTTGGAGGGACCTCAAAACATTCGGGAGGCTACACCTTC